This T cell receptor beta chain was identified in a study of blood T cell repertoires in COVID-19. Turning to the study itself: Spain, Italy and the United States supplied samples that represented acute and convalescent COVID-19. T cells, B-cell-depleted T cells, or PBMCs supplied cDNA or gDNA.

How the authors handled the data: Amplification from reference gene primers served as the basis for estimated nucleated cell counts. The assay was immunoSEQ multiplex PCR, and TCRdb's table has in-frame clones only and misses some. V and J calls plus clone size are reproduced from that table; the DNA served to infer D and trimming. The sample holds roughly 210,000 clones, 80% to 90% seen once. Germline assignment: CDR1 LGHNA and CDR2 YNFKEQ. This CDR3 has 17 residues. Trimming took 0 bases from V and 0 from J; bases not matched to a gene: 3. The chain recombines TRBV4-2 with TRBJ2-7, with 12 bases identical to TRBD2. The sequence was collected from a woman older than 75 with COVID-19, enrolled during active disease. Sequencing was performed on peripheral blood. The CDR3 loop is CASSQETSGGLSYEQYF. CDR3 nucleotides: TGTGCCAGCAGCCAAGAGACTAGCGGGGGCCTCTCCTACGAGCAGTACTTC.